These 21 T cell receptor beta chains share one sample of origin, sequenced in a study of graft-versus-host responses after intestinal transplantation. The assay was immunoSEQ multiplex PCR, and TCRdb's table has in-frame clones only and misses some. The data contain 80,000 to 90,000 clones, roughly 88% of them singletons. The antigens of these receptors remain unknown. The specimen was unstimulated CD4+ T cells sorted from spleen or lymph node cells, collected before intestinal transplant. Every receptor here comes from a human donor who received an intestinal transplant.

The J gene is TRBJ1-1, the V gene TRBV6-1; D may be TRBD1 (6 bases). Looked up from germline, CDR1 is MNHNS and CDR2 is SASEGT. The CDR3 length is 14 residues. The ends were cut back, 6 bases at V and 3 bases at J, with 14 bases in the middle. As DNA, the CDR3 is TGTGCCAGCAGGAGGGGGGGTCGGGACACTGAAGCTTTCTTT. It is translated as CASRRGGRDTEAFF.

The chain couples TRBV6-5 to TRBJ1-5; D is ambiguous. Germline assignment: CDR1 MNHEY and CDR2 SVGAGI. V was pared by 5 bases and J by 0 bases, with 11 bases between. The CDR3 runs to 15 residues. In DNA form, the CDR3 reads TGTGCCAGCAGTCCAAGGAGAAATAGCAATCAGCCCCAGCATTTT. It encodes CASSPRRNSNQPQHF.

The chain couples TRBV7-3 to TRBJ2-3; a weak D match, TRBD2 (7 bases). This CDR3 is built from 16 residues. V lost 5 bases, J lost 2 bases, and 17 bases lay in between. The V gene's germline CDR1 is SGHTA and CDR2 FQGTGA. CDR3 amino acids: CASSQKGGTNTDTQYF. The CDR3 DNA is TGTGCCAGCAGCCAGAAAGGGGGGACTAACACAGATACGCAGTATTTT.

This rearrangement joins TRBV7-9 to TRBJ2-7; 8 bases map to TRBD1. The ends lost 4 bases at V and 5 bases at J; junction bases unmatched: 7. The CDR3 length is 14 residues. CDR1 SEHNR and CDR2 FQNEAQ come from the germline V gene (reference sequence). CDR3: CASSSRSGGNEQYF. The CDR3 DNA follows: TGTGCCAGCAGCTCGCGCTCAGGGGGCAACGAGCAGTACTTC. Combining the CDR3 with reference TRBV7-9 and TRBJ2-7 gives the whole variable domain DTGVSQNPRHKITKRGQNVTFRCDPISEHNRLYWYRQTLGQGPEFLTYFQNEAQLEKSRLLSDRFSAERPKGSFSTLEIQRTEQGDSAMYLCASSSRSGGNEQYFGPGTRLTVT.

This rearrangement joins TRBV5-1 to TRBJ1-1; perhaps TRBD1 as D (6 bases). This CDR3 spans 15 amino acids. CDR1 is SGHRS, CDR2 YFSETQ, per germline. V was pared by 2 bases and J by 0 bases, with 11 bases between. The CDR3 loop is CASSFSGVVNTEAFF. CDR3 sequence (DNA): TGCGCCAGCAGCTTTTCAGGGGTTGTGAACACTGAAGCTTTCTTT.

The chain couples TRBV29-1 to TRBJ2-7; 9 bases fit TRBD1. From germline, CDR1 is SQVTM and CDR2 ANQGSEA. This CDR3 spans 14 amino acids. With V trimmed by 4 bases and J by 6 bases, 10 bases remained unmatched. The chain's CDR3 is CSVATGTGKGEQYF. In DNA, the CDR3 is TGCAGCGTTGCCACCGGGACAGGGAAGGGCGAGCAGTACTTC.

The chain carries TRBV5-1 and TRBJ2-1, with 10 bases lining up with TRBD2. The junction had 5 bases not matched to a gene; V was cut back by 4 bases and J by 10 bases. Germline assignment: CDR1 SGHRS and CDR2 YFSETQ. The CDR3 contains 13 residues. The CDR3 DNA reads TGCGCCAGCAGCGGGACTAGCGCGATCGAGCAGTTCTTC. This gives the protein CASSGTSAIEQFF.

The CDR3 reads CASSLGQGAGQPQHF. Here the CDR3 DNA reads TGTGCCAGCAGCCTCGGACAGGGGGCTGGTCAGCCCCAGCATTTT. The chain recombines TRBV6-5 with TRBJ1-5; TRBD1 matches at 11 bases. From germline, CDR1 is MNHEY and CDR2 SVGAGI. J was trimmed by 6 bases and V by 6 bases; bases with no gene match: 7. The CDR3 has 15 residues.

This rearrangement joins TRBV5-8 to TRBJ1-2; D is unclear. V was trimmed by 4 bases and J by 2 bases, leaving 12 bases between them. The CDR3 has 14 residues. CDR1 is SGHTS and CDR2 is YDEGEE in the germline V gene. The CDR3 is CASSDLPRNYGYTF. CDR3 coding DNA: TGTGCCAGCAGCGACCTACCTAGGAACTATGGCTACACCTTC.

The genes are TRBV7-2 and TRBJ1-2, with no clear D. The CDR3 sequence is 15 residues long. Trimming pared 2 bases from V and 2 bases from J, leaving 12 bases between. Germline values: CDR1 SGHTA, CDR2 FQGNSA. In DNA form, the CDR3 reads TGTGCCAGCAGCTTATCCGTGGTACAGAACTATGGCTACACCTTC. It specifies CASSLSVVQNYGYTF.

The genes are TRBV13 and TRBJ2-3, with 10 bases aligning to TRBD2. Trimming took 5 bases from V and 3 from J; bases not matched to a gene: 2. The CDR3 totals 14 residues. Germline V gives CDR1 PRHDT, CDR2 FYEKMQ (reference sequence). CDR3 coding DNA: TGTGCCAGCAGCAATAGCGGGGGGACAGATACGCAGTATTTT. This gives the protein CASSNSGGTDTQYF.

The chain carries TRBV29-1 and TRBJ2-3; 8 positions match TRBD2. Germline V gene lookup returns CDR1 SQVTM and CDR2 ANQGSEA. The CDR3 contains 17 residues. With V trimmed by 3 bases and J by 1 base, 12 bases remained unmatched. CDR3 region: CSVEPPAGGSGTDTQYF. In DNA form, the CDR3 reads TGCAGCGTTGAGCCCCCCGCGGGGGGTTCAGGCACAGATACGCAGTATTTT.

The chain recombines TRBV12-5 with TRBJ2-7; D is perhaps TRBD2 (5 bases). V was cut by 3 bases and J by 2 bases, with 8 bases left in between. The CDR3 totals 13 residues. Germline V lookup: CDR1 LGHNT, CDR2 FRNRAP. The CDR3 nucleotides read TGTGCTAGTGGTTTACGGGGAACCTACGAGCAGTACTTC. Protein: CASGLRGTYEQYF.

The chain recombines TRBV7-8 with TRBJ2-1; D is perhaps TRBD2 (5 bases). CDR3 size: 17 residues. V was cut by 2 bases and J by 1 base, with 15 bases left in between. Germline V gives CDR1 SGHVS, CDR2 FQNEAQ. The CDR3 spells CASSLLERRLSYNEQFF. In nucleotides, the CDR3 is TGTGCCAGCAGCTTATTGGAGCGGAGATTATCCTACAATGAGCAGTTCTTC.

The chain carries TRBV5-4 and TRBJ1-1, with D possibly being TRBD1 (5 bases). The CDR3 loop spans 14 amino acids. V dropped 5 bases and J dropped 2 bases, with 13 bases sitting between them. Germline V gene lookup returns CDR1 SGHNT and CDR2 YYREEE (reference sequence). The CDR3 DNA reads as TGTGCCAGCAGTCCAAACGGGGGAAACACTGAAGCTTTCTTT. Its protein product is CASSPNGGNTEAFF.

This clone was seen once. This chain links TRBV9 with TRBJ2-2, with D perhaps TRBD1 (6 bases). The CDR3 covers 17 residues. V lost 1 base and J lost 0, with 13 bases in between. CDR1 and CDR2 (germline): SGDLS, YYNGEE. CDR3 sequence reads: CASSVWGTFANTGELFF. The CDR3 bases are TGTGCCAGCAGCGTATGGGGGACATTCGCGAACACCGGGGAGCTGTTTTTT. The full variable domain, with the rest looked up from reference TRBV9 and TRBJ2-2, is DSGVTQTPKHLITATGQRVTLRCSPRSGDLSVYWYQQSLDQGLQFLIQYYNGEERAKGNILERFSAQQFPDLHSELNLSSLELGDSALYFCASSVWGTFANTGELFFGEGSRLTVL.

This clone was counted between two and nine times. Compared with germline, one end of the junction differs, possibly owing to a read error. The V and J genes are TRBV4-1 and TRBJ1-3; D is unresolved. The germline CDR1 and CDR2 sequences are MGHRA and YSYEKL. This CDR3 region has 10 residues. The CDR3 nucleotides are TGCGCCAGCAGCCAAGATTCTTCTGTTTTC. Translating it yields CASSQDSSVF.

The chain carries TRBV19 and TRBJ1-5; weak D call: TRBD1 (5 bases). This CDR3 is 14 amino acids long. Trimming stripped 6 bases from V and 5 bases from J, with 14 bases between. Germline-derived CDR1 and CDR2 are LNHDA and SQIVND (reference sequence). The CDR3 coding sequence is TGTGCCAGTAGGCCCCCGACAGTCTATCAGCCCCAGCATTTT. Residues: CASRPPTVYQPQHF.

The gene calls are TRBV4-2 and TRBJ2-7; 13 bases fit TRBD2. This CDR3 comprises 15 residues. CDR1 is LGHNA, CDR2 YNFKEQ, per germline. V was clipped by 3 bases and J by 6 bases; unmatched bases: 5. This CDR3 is CASSQTSGGSSEQYF. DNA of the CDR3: TGTGCCAGCAGCCAGACTAGCGGGGGGTCGAGCGAGCAGTACTTC.

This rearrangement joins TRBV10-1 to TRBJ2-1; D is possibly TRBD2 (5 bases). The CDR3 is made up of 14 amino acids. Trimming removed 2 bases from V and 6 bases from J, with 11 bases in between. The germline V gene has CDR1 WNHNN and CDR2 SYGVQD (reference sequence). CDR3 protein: CASSENPEGNEQFF. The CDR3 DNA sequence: TGCGCCAGCAGTGAGAACCCTGAGGGCAATGAGCAGTTCTTC.

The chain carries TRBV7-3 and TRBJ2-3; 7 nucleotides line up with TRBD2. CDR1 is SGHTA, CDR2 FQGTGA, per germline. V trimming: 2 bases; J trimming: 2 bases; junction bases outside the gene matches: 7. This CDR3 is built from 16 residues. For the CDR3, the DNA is TGTGCCAGCAGCTTAGCGGCTAGCGGCAACACAGATACGCAGTATTTT. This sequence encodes CASSLAASGNTDTQYF.